This T cell receptor beta chain was found in a study of cytomegalovirus exposure and HLA in healthy donors. Looking at the study overall: A later analysis reported the same platform for the approximately 110 validation repertoires and the 666 first-cohort repertoires.

From germline, CDR1 is MNHEY and CDR2 SVGAGI. The CDR3 sequence is 13 residues long. Trimming stripped 5 bases from V and 5 bases from J, with 13 bases between. Findings and caveats of the study: Overall, approximately 150 TCR beta chains were annotated as cytomegalovirus-associated. A subsequent analysis found that TCR clusters from the first cohort also tended to co-occur in the roughly 120 validation repertoires, with 90% to 95% of cluster scores above 0.

This clone was observed a few times. What it recognizes is unknown. Profiling relied on immunoSEQ multiplex PCR, and the TCRdb table lists in-frame clones only, not all of them. This table has about 78,000 clones, 96% appearing once. This chain connects TRBV6-5 to TRBJ2-7; possibly TRBD1 for D (6 bases). The clonotype originates from a young man in good health and CMV-seropositive. Material: PBMCs. The CDR3 loop reads CASSPGVPNEQYF. In nucleotides, the CDR3 is TGTGCCAGCAGTCCAGGGGTTCCTAACGAGCAGTACTTC.